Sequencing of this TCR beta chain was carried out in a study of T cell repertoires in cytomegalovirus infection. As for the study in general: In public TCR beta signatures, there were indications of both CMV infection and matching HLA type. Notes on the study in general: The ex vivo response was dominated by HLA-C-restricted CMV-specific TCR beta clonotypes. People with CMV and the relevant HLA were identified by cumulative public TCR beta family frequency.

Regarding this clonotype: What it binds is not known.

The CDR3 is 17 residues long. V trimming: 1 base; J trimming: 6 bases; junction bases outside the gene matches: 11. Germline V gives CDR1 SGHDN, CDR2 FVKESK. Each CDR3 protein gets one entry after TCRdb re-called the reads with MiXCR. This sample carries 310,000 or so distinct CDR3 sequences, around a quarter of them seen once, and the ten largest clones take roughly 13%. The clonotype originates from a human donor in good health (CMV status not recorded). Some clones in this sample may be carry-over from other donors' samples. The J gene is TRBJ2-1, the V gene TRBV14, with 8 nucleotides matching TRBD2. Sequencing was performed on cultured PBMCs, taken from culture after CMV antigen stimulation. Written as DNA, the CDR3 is TGTGCCAGCAGCCAAGGTCCACGACTAGCGCGGAGCAATGAGCAGTTCTTC. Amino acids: CASSQGPRLARSNEQFF.